This T cell receptor (beta chain) came from a study of blood T cell repertoires in COVID-19. This clone appeared once. Produced via immunoSEQ multiplex PCR; TCRdb's table is partial and in-frame only. The data hold about 35,000 clones, with 80% to 90% observed a single time. V shed 11 bases and J 3 bases; nucleotides not matched to a gene: 4. The CDR3 contains 13 residues. Germline assignment: CDR1 MDHEN and CDR2 SYDVKM. The specimen sequenced was peripheral blood. The sequence was collected from a man between 60 and 75 years old in a cohort sampled during active COVID-19. The genes are TRBV28 and TRBJ1-6; 7 bases align to TRBD1. DNA of the CDR3: TGTGCCGAACAGGGGATCTATAATTCACCCCTCCACTTT. It is translated as CAEQGIYNSPLHF.